The entry that follows covers one TCR beta chain sequence. Per germline, CDR1 LNHDA and CDR2 SQIVND (reference sequence). The V gene end was trimmed by 5 bases and the J gene end by 5 bases; junction bases not matched to a gene: 4. The CDR3 has 14 amino acids. The sample belongs to a study of technical replicates of blood from several donors. Repertoires were generated with immunoSEQ multiplex PCR, while TCRdb's copy carries only in-frame clones and drops some. Of 99,000 or so clones in the sample, 95% were seen once. The chain combines TRBV19 with TRBJ1-5; TRBD1 agrees at 9 bases. This clonotype was sampled from a human donor in good health. Sequenced material: T cells isolated from PBMCs. Written as DNA, the CDR3 is TGTGCCAGTAGTCTAGGGACAGGGTATCAGCCCCAGCATTTT. Translating gives CASSLGTGYQPQHF.